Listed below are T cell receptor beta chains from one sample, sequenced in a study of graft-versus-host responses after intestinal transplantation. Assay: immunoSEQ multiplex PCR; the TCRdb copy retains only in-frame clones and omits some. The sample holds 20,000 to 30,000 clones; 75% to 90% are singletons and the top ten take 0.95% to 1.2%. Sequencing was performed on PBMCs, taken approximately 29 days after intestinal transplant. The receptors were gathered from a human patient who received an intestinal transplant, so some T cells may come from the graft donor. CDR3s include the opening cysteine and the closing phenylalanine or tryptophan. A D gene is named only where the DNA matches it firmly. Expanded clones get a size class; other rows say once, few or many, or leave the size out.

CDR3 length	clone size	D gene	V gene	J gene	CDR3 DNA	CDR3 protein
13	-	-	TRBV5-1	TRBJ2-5	TGCGCCAGCAGCTTGAGTTACCAAGAGACCCAGTACTTC	CASSLSYQETQYF
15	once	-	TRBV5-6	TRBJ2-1	TGTGCCAGCAGCCTTACCGGGACTGGCGTTAATGAGCAGTTCTTC	CASSLTGTGVNEQFF
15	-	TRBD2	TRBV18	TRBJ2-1	TGTGCCAGCTCACCTCTAGCGGGAGTGTACAATGAGCAGTTCTTC	CASSPLAGVYNEQFF
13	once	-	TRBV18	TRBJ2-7	TGTGCCAGCTCACCACCAAGGATCTACGAGCAGTACTTC	CASSPPRIYEQYF
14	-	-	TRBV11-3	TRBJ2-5	TGTGCCAGCAGCTTAGGCGGTTCTAAAGAGACCCAGTACTTC	CASSLGGSKETQYF
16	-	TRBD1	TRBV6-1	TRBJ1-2	TGTGCCAGCAGTGAACCCACGCAGGGGGCGAGTTATGGCTACACCTTC	CASSEPTQGASYGYTF
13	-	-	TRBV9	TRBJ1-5	TGTGCCAGCAGCGTAGGACCAGGACAGCCCCAGCATTTT	CASSVGPGQPQHF
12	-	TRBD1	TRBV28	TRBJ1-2	TGTGCCAGCAGTCCGTCGACAGGGGGGTACACCTTC	CASSPSTGGYTF
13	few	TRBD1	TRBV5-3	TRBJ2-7	TGTGCCAGAAGGTTCACAGGGGCCTACGAGCAGTACTTC	CARRFTGAYEQYF
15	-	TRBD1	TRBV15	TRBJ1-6	TGTGCCACCAGCGGTCCGGGACAGGGGTATTCACCCCTCCACTTT	CATSGPGQGYSPLHF
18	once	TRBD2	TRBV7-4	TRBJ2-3	TGTGCCAGCAGCTTACCGGGACTAGCGGGAGGGAGCACAGATACGCAGTATTTT	CASSLPGLAGGSTDTQYF
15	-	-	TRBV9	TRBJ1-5	TGTGCCAGCAGCGTAGCGGCAGGGGACAATCAGCCCCAGCATTTT	CASSVAAGDNQPQHF
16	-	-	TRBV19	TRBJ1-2	TGTGCCAGTAGTATTAGGGGGGCCAGTGCGGGATATGGCTACACCTTC	CASSIRGASAGYGYTF
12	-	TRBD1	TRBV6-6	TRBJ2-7	TGTGCCAGCAGTTACGACAGGGCCGAGCAGTACTTC	CASSYDRAEQYF
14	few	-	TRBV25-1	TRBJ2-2	TGTGCCAGCAGTGGAGGGTCGTGGACCGGGGAGCTGTTTTTT	CASSGGSWTGELFF
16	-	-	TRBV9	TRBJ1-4	TGTGCCAGCAGCGGGGCCCCAAGGGGGGCTTGTGAAAAACTGTTTTTT	CASSGAPRGACEKLFF
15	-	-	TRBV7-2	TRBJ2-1	TGTGCCAGCAGCGGAGGGGGGGGCCTGTCGGTTGAGCAGTTCTTC	CASSGGGGLSVEQFF